This T cell receptor (beta chain) came from a study of T cell responses to AZD1222 COVID-19 vaccine. Sequencing used immunoSEQ multiplex PCR; TCRdb keeps in-frame clones, though not all of them. The table shows over 100,000 clones, with 88% occurring only once. V dropped 3 bases and J dropped 5 bases, with 8 bases sitting between them. The CDR3 is 13 amino acids. The germline V gene encodes CDR1 ENHRY and CDR2 SYGVKD. The rearrangement joins TRBV10-3 to TRBJ1-5, with D uncertain. The sequences come from peripheral blood, collected on day 0 of AZD1222 vaccination. The receptor comes from an adult in good health. CDR3 nucleotides: TGTGCCATCAGTGATGGCAGAGATCAGCCCCAGCATTTT. Protein: CAISDGRDQPQHF.